Following are 18 T cell receptor beta chains from one sample sequenced in a study of blood T cell repertoires in COVID-19. TCRdb's table, derived via immunoSEQ multiplex PCR, lists solely in-frame clones and lacks some. The sample lists 150,000 to 200,000 clones; approximately 91% were seen once. Sequencing was performed on peripheral blood. These TCRs come from a man aged 18 to 29 with COVID-19, enrolled during active disease.

The sample holds a few counts of this clone. The CDR3 here is CASSRTSDHSYEQYF. The CDR3 DNA sequence: TGTGCCAGCAGCCGAACTAGCGACCACTCCTACGAGCAGTACTTC. The V call is TRBV28, the J call TRBJ2-7, with 7 bases aligning to TRBD2. J lost 0 bases, V lost 6 bases, and 8 bases had no gene match. Germline values: CDR1 MDHEN, CDR2 SYDVKM. The CDR3 runs to 15 residues.

Turning to this clone: The junction shows a germline mismatch at one end, possibly a read error. This rearrangement joins TRBV5-6 to TRBJ1-4, with D perhaps matching TRBD1 (6 bases). The CDR3 length is 15 residues. The V gene's germline CDR1 is SGHDT and CDR2 YYEEEE. The CDR3 spells CASASSHRDDEKLLF. DNA for the CDR3: TGTGCCAGCGCGTCGTCTCACAGGGATGATGAAAAACTGCTTTTT.

CDR3 in DNA: TGTGCCAGCAGCTTAGTATCAGCGGGAGTCGGCGAGCAGTACTTC. Amino acid sequence: CASSLVSAGVGEQYF. The genes are TRBV7-2 and TRBJ2-7; 8 bases fit TRBD2. The CDR3 spans 15 residues. The germline gives CDR1 SGHTA, CDR2 FQGNSA. J gave up 6 bases and V 1 base, and 8 bases lay outside the gene matches.

The chain links TRBV29-1 to TRBJ1-2, with D uncertain. V shed 4 bases and J shed 8 bases, with 8 bases lying between them. Germline lookup yields CDR1 SQVTM and CDR2 ANQGSEA. The CDR3 is made up of 10 amino acids. The CDR3 spells CSVVLGGYTF. The CDR3 DNA follows: TGCAGCGTTGTTCTCGGGGGCTACACCTTC.

The rearrangement links TRBV28 to TRBJ1-5; no definite D call. V was clipped by 11 bases and J by 0 bases, with 8 bases between them. The CDR3 has 12 residues. From germline, CDR1 is MDHEN and CDR2 SYDVKM. The CDR3 DNA reads as TGTGCCGGAACAGATAGCAATCAGCCCCAGCATTTT. As protein: CAGTDSNQPQHF.

The chain combines TRBV7-9 with TRBJ2-7; D gene unclear. The germline gives CDR1 SEHNR, CDR2 FQNEAQ (reference sequence). CDR3 length: 12 residues. Trimming took 1 base from V and 4 from J, leaving 5 bases between them. The CDR3 sequence: CASSLEHYEQYF. CDR3 nucleotide sequence: TGTGCCAGCAGCTTAGAACATTACGAGCAGTACTTC.

Regarding this clone: An end of the junction differs from the germline gene, which may be a read error. The chain combines TRBV13 with TRBJ1-4; D might be TRBD1 (5 bases). There are 14 residues in the CDR3. Looked up from germline, CDR1 is PRHDT and CDR2 is FYEKMQ (reference sequence). The CDR3: CASSLGVGRKKLLF. The CDR3 region has the DNA TGTGCCAGCAGCTTAGGGGTGGGGCGGAAAAAACTGCTTTTT.

This clone was seen just once. The gene calls are TRBV19 and TRBJ2-1, with D unresolved. V lost 6 bases and J 0 bases, leaving 12 bases between the germline ends. This CDR3 is built from 15 residues. Germline loops: CDR1 LNHDA, CDR2 SQIVND (reference sequence). The CDR3 DNA reads TGTGCCAGTAGCGAAGTACGTAGCTCCTACAATGAGCAGTTCTTC. Translation: CASSEVRSSYNEQFF.

V usage is TRBV4-2 and J usage is TRBJ2-5; weak D call: TRBD2 (5 bases). The CDR3 consists of 15 residues. V was pared by 1 base and J by 1 base, with 10 bases between. CDR1 is LGHNA, CDR2 YNFKEQ, per germline. The CDR3 nucleotides are TGTGCCAGCAGCCAAGGGCCCGGACTCCAAGAGACCCAGTACTTC. Translating gives CASSQGPGLQETQYF.

This clone was recorded a few times. This chain uses TRBV10-3 with TRBJ1-5; D gene ambiguous. This CDR3 is 13 amino acids long. V was clipped by 10 bases and J by 5 bases, with 15 bases between them. Germline V gene lookup returns CDR1 ENHRY and CDR2 SYGVKD. Written as DNA, the CDR3 is TGTGCCACCGGGCGGGCCGGGGATCAGCCCCAGCATTTT. This sequence encodes CATGRAGDQPQHF.

The genes are TRBV19 and TRBJ2-3, with 10 bases fitting TRBD2. V gave up 8 bases and J gave up 0 bases; unmatched junction bases: 2. Germline V gene sequence: CDR1 LNHDA, CDR2 SQIVND (reference sequence). This CDR3 has 14 residues. CDR3 coding DNA: TGTGCCAGTTATAGCGGGGGGAGCACAGATACGCAGTATTTT. Its protein product is CASYSGGSTDTQYF.

This clone showed up just a few times. V and J are TRBV27 and TRBJ1-6, with 8 bases lining up with TRBD1. The length of the CDR3 is 14 residues. V dropped 5 bases and J dropped 8; count of bases not matched to a gene: 5. The germline V gene encodes CDR1 MNHEY and CDR2 SMNVEV (reference sequence). CDR3 region: CASSPGGVHSPLHF. The CDR3 nucleotides are TGTGCCAGCAGTCCAGGGGGCGTCCATTCACCCCTCCACTTT.

J is TRBJ1-2 and V is TRBV4-2; 7 bases line up with TRBD1. Per germline, CDR1 LGHNA and CDR2 YNFKEQ. There are 15 residues in the CDR3. V shed 2 bases and J 5 bases; nucleotides not matched to a gene: 8. CDR3 loop: CASSQSAGTEYGYTF. Written as DNA, the CDR3 is TGTGCCAGCAGCCAATCCGCAGGGACAGAGTATGGCTACACCTTC.

Remarks on this clone: The junction does not match germline at one end; this may be a read error. The chain uses TRBV6-1 and TRBJ2-7; 7 bases match TRBD2. Germline V gives CDR1 MNHNS, CDR2 SASEGT. The CDR3 runs 19 residues. The CDR3 nucleotides are TGTGCCAGCAGCGAAGGTCGTCTAGCGGCCTTCGGTCGGGACTACGAGCAGTACTTC. This translates into CASSEGRLAAFGRDYEQYF.

The chain has TRBV6-5 and TRBJ1-2; 7 bases map to TRBD1. Germline CDR1 MNHEY, CDR2 SVGAGI. The CDR3 sequence is 11 residues long. V lost 7 bases, J lost 8 bases, and 4 bases stayed unmatched. The CDR3 here is CASTQGEGYTF. The CDR3 bases are TGTGCCAGCACCCAGGGGGAGGGCTACACCTTC.

The chain has TRBV5-1 and TRBJ2-1; 8 bases align to TRBD2. The V segment lost 4 bases and the J segment 4 bases; nucleotides outside the gene matches: 13. The CDR3 sequence is 17 residues long. The germline gives CDR1 SGHRS, CDR2 YFSETQ. For the CDR3, the DNA is TGCGCCAGCAGCGTACTGACTAGCGCGCCAAAATACAATGAGCAGTTCTTC. Its protein is CASSVLTSAPKYNEQFF.

The J gene is TRBJ2-1, the V gene TRBV24-1; D is possibly TRBD2 (6 bases). Trimming cost V 9 bases and J 8 bases, with 19 bases left between them. The germline gives CDR1 KGHDR, CDR2 SFDVKD. This CDR3 has 14 residues. This chain's CDR3 is CATGTTREADEQFF. CDR3 nucleotide sequence: TGTGCCACCGGCACGACTAGAGAGGCCGATGAGCAGTTCTTC.

This clone was found once. This rearrangement joins TRBV28 to TRBJ2-7; D remains unclear. Germline values: CDR1 MDHEN, CDR2 SYDVKM. Trimming removed 3 bases at V and 6 bases at J, with 6 bases between. CDR3 length equals 11 residues. The CDR3 sequence is CASSFQVEQYF. The CDR3 DNA reads TGTGCCAGCAGTTTTCAGGTCGAGCAGTACTTC.